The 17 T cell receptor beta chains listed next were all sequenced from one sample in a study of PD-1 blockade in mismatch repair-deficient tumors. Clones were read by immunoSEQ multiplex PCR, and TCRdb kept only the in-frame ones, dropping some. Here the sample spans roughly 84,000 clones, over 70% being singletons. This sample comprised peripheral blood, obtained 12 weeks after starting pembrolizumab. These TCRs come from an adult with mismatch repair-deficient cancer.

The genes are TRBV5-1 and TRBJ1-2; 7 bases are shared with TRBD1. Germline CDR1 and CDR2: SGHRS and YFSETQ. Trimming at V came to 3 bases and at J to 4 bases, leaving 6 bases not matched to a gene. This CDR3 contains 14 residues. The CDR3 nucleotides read TGCGCCAGCAGCTCGGAGACAGGGAGCTATGGCTACACCTTC. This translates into CASSSETGSYGYTF.

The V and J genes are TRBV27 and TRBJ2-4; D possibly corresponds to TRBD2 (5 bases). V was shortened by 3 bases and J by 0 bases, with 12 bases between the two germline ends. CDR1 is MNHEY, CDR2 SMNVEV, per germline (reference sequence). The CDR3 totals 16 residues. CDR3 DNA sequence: TGTGCCAGCAGTTTCACCAGCGGCCTAGCCAAAAACATTCAGTACTTC. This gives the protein CASSFTSGLAKNIQYF.

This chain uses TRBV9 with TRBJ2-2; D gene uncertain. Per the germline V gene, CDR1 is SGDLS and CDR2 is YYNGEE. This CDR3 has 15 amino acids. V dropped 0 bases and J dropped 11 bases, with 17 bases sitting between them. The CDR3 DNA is TGTGCCAGCAGCGTAGAGTCGGGCCCACGTGGAGAGCTGTTTTTT. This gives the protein CASSVESGPRGELFF.

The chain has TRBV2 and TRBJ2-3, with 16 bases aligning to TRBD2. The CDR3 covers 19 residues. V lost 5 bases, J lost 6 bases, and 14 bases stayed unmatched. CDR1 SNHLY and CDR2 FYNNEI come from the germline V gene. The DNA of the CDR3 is TGTGCCAGCAGTAGAAGGCTCCCGGGACTAGCGGGAGGGGATGATACGCAGTATTTT. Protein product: CASSRRLPGLAGGDDTQYF.

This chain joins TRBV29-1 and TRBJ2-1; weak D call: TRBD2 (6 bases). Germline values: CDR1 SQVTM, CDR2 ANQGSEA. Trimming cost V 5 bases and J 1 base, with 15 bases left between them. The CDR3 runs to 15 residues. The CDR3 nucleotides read TGCAGCGTTCCTTTACTTCGGGGGTCCTACAATGAGCAGTTCTTC. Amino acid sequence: CSVPLLRGSYNEQFF.

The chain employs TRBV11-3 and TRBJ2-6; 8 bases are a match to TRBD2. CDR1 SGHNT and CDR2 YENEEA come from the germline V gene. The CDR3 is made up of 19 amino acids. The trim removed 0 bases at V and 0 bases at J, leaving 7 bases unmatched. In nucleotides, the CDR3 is TGTGCCAGCAGCTTAGACGGGGGGGCCTTAAACTCTGGGGCCAACGTCCTGACTTTC. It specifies CASSLDGGALNSGANVLTF. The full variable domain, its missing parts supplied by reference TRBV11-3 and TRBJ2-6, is EAGVVQSPRYKIIEKKQPVAFWCNPISGHNTLYWYLQNLGQGPELLIRYENEEAVDDSQLPKDRFSAERLKGVDSTLKIQPAELGDSAVYLCASSLDGGALNSGANVLTFGAGSRLTVL.

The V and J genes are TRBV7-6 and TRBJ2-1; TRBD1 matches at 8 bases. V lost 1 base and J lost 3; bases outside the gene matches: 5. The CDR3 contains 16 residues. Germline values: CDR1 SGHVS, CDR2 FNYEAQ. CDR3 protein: CASSLGGTGYYNEQFF. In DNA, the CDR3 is TGTGCCAGCAGCTTAGGAGGGACAGGATACTACAATGAGCAGTTCTTC.

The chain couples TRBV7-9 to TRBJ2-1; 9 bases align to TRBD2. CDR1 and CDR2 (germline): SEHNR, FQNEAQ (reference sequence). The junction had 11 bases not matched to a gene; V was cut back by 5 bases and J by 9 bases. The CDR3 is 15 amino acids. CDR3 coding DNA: TGTGCCAGCAGCAGCTGGCGGGAGGGTAGTGGTGAGCAGTTCTTC. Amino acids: CASSSWREGSGEQFF. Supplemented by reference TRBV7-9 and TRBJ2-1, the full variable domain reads DTGVSQNPRHKITKRGQNVTFRCDPISEHNRLYWYRQTLGQGPEFLTYFQNEAQLEKSRLLSDRFSAERPKGSFSTLEIQRTEQGDSAMYLCASSSWREGSGEQFFGPGTRLTVL.

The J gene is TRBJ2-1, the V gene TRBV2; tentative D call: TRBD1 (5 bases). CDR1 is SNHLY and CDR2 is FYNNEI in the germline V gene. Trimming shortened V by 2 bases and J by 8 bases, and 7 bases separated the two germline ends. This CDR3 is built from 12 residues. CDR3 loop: CASSESRDEQFF. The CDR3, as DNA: TGTGCCAGCAGTGAATCCAGGGATGAGCAGTTCTTC.

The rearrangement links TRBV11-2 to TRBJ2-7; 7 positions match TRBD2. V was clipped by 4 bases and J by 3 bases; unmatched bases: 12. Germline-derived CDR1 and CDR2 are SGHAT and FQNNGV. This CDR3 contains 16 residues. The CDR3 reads CASSSISSGALYEQYF. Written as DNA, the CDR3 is TGTGCCAGCAGCTCGATTTCTAGCGGAGCACTCTACGAGCAGTACTTC.

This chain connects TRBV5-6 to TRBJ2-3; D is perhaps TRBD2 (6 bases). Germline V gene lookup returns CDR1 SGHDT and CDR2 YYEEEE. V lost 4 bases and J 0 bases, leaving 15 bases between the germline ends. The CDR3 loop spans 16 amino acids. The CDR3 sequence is CASSIGASASTDTQYF. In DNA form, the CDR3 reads TGTGCCAGCAGCATAGGGGCTAGCGCTAGCACAGATACGCAGTATTTT.

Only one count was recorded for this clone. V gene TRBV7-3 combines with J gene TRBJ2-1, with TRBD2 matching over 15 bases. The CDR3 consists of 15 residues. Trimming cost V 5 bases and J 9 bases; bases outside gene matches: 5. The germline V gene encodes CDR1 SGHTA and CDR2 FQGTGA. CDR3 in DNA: TGTGCCAGCAGCCGGACTAGCGGGAGGGCCTTTGAGCAGTTCTTC. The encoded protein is CASSRTSGRAFEQFF.

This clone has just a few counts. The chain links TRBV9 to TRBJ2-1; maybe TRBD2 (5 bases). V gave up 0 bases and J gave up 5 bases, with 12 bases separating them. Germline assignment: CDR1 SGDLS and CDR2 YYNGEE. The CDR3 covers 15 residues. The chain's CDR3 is CASSVGGETDNEQFF. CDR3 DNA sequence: TGTGCCAGCAGCGTAGGTGGGGAGACGGACAATGAGCAGTTCTTC.

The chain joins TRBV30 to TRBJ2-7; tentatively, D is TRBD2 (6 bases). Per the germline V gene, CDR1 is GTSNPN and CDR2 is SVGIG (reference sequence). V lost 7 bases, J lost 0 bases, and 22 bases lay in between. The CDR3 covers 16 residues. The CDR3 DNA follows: TGTGCCTCGGATACGAGGGGAGCCGGGAGCTCCTACGAGCAGTACTTC. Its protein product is CASDTRGAGSSYEQYF.

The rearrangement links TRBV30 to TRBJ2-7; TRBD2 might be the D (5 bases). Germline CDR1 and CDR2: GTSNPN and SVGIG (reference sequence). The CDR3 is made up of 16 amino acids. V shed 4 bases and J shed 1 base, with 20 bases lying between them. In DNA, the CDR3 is TGTGCCTGGACCGGCAAATTAATAGCGAGGTCCTACGAGCAGTACTTC. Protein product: CAWTGKLIARSYEQYF.

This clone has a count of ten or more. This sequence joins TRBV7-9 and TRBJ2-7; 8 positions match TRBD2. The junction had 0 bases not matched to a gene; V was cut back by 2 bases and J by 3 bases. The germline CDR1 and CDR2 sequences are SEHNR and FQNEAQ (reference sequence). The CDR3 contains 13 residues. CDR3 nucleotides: TGTGCCAGCAGCTTAAGCGGGGGCTACGAGCAGTACTTC. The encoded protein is CASSLSGGYEQYF.

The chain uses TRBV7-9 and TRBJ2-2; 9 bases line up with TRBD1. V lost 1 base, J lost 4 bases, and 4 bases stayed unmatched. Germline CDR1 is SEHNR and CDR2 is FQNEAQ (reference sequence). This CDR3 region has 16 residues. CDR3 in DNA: TGTGCCAGCAGCTTAGACAGGGGGCTTGGCACCGGGGAGCTGTTTTTT. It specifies CASSLDRGLGTGELFF.